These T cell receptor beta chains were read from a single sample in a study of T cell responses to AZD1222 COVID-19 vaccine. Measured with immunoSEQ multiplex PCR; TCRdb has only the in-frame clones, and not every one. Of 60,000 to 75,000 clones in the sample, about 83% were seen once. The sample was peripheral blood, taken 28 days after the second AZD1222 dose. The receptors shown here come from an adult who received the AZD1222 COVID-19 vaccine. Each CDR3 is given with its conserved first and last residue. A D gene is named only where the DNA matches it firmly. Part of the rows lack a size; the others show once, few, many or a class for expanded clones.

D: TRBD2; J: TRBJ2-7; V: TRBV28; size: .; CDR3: CASSLPGGGFSGVGEQYF; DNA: TGTGCCAGCAGTCTCCCCGGGGGGGGATTTAGCGGGGTAGGCGAGCAGTACTTC
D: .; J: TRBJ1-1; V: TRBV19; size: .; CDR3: CASSSERNTEAFF; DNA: TGTGCCAGTAGTAGCGAGAGGAACACTGAAGCTTTCTTT
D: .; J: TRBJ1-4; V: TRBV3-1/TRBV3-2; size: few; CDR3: CASRLSTVNEKLFF; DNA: TGTGCCAGCAGGTTGTCGACAGTAAATGAAAAACTGTTTTTT
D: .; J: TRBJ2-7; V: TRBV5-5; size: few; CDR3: CASRHRAGAGEQYF; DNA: TGTGCCAGCAGACACAGGGCCGGCGCGGGCGAGCAGTACTTC
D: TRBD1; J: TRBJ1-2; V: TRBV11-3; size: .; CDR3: CASSLEVLGGSNGYTF; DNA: TGTGCCAGCAGCTTAGAAGTCCTAGGGGGCTCTAATGGCTACACCTTC
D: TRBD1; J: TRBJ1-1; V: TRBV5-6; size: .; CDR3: CASSDRDRWAFF; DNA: TGTGCCAGCAGCGACCGGGACAGGTGGGCTTTCTTT
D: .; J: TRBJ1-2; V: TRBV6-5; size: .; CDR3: CASSTSYSSNYGYTF; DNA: TGTGCCAGCAGCACCTCGTATAGTTCTAACTATGGCTACACCTTC
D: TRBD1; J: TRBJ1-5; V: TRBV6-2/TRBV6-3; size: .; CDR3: CASSRRTGTSNQPQHF; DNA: TGTGCCAGCAGTCGACGGACAGGAACTAGCAATCAGCCCCAGCATTTT
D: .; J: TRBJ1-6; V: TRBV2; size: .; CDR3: CASSERQGEDPPHF; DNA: TGTGCCAGCAGTGAACGGCAGGGTGAGGACCCTCCCCACTTT
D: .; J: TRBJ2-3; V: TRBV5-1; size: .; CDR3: CASSFQESTDTQYF; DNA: TGCGCCAGCAGCTTCCAGGAGTCCACAGATACGCAGTATTTT
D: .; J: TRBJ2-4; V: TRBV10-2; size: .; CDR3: CASSETGAGNIQYF; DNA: TGCGCCAGCAGTGAAACGGGGGCGGGGAACATTCAGTACTTC
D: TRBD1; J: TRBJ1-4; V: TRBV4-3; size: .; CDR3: CASSQGDRDYEKLFF; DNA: TGCGCCAGCAGCCAAGGGGACAGGGATTATGAAAAACTGTTTTTT
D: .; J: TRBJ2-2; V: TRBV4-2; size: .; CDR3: CASSQDYSNTGELFF; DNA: TGTGCCAGCAGCCAAGATTACTCGAACACCGGGGAGCTGTTTTTT
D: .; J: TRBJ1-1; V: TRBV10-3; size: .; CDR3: CAISEQVAAGEAFF; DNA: TGTGCCATCAGTGAGCAAGTCGCGGCCGGTGAAGCTTTCTTT
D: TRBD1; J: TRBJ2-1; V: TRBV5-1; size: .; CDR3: CASSLAPTGAAYNEQFF; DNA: TGCGCCAGCAGCTTGGCCCCTACAGGGGCGGCCTACAATGAGCAGTTCTTC
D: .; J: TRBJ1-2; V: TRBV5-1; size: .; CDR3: CASSKDGGYGYTF; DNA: TGCGCCAGCAGCAAGGACGGTGGCTATGGCTACACCTTC
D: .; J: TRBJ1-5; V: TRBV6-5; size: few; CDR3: CASSYAGPDNDQPQHF; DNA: TGTGCCAGCAGTTACGCGGGGCCGGATAATGATCAGCCCCAGCATTTT
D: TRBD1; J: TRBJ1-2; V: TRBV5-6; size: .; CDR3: CASSFGQANYGYTF; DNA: TGTGCCAGCAGCTTCGGACAGGCTAACTATGGCTACACCTTC
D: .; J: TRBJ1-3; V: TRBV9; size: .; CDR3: CASSVDPSSGNTIYF; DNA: TGTGCCAGCAGCGTAGACCCGAGCTCTGGAAACACCATATATTTT
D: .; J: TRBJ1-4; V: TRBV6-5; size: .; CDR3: CASSFGQTNEKLFF; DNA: TGTGCCAGCAGTTTCGGACAAACTAATGAAAAACTGTTTTTT
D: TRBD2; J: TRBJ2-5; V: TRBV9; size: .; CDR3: CASTRAALAGVGGETQYF; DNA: TGTGCCAGCACTCGGGCCGCACTAGCGGGGGTGGGCGGTGAGACCCAGTACTTC
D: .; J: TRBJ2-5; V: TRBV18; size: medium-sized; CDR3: CASSPEETQYF; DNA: TGTGCCAGCTCACCGGAGGAGACCCAGTACTTC
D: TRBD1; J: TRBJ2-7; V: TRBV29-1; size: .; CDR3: CSVGEMLRQGVPYEQYF; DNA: TGCAGCGTTGGCGAAATGTTGAGACAGGGGGTTCCCTACGAGCAGTACTTC
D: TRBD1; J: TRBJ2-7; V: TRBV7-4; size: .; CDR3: CASSWGADRGDEQYF; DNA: TGTGCCAGCAGCTGGGGGGCGGACAGGGGTGACGAGCAGTACTTC
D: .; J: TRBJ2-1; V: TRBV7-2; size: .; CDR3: CASSLVFGDTSSFF; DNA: TGTGCCAGCAGCTTAGTTTTCGGGGACACCTCTTCGTTCTTC
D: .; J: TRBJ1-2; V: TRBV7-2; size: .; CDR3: CASSTNSSPYGYTF; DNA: TGTGCCAGCAGCACTAATTCCAGCCCTTATGGCTACACCTTC
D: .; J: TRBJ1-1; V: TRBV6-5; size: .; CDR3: CASRSLGWNTEAFF; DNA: TGTGCCAGCAGGTCGTTGGGCTGGAACACTGAAGCTTTCTTT
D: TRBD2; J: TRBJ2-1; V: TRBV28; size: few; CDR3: CASSSHGLAGGFNEQFF; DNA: TGTGCCAGCAGTTCCCATGGGCTAGCGGGGGGTTTCAATGAGCAGTTCTTC
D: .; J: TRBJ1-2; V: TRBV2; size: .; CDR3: CASKRDGNYGYTF; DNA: TGTGCCAGCAAACGGGACGGGAACTATGGCTACACCTTC
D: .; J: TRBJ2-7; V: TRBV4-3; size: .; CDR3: CASSQESGYEQYF; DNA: TGCGCCAGCAGCCAAGAGTCAGGCTACGAGCAGTACTTC
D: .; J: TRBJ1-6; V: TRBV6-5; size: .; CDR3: CASITSGVVNSPLHF; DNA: TGTGCCAGCATCACTTCAGGGGTGGTTAATTCACCCCTCCACTTT
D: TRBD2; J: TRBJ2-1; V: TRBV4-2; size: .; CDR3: CASSQFLAGGSSYNEQFF; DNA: TGTGCCAGCAGCCAATTCCTAGCGGGGGGGAGCTCCTACAATGAGCAGTTCTTC
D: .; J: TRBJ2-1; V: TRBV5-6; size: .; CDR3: CASRSRGRGSYNEQFF; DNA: TGTGCCAGCAGATCTCGGGGGCGGGGCTCCTACAATGAGCAGTTCTTC